This T cell receptor (beta chain) was captured in a study of long-term antiretroviral therapy in people with HIV. The assay used was immunoSEQ (version v3.0), run at survey level. Only in-frame clones appear in the TCRdb table, and some are missing; sequencing was by immunoSEQ multiplex PCR. Of some 30,000 clones in the sample, around 93% were seen once. Study-level results: The repertoire was dominated at all time points by clones expanded before ART.

The table lists this clone with a count of one. Its target is unknown. This CDR3 comprises 14 residues. CDR1 SNHLY and CDR2 FYNNEI come from the germline V gene. Germline trimming cut 9 bases from V and 0 bases from J; bases unmatched to any gene: 4. The V call is TRBV2, the J call TRBJ1-3; 8 nucleotides align to TRBD1. The sequencing here drew on unsorted PBMCs, taken about 7.4 years after starting antiretroviral therapy. The sequence derives from a man aged 45-60 years with HIV. This CDR3 is CARTTGDSGNTIYF. The CDR3 DNA is TGTGCCAGGACGACAGGGGACTCTGGAAACACCATATATTTT.